This T cell receptor beta chain was captured by sequencing in a study of T cells of healthy individuals. In TCRdb, the 5' RACE reads were re-called with MiXCR into one record per CDR3 protein. Of about 53,000 distinct CDR3 sequences in the sample, approximately 14% were seen once. This clonotype was sampled from a human donor in good health.

The CDR3 reads CASSFYRDGSYEQYF. The CDR3 coding sequence is TGTGCCAGCAGCTTCTACCGAGACGGCTCCTACGAGCAGTACTTC. The rearrangement links TRBV6-2 or TRBV6-3 to TRBJ2-7; D unclear. The CDR3 spans 15 residues. The germline gives CDR1 MNHEY, CDR2 SVGEGT. V was pared by 6 bases and J by 0 bases, with 15 bases between.